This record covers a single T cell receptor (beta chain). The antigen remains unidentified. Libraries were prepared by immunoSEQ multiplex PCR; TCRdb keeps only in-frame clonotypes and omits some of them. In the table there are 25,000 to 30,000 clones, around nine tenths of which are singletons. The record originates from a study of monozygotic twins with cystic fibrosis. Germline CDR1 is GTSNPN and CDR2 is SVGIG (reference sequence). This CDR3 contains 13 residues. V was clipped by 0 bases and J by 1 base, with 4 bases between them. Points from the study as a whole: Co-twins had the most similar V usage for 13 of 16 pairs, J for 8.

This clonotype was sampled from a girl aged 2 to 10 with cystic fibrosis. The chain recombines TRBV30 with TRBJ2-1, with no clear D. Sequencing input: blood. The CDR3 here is CAWSVTSYNEQFF. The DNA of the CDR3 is TGTGCCTGGAGTGTTACTTCCTACAATGAGCAGTTCTTC.